The sample holds a few counts of the clone carrying this TCR beta chain. Its target is not known. The record originates from a study of graft-versus-host responses after intestinal transplantation. The germline V gene has CDR1 SQVTM and CDR2 ANQGSEA. Trimming pared 3 bases from V and 4 bases from J, leaving 10 bases between. CDR3 length: 13 amino acids. General study results and limits: Graft-donor T cell macrochimerism coincided with high graft-versus-host to host-versus-graft clonal ratios in allografts.

Profiled with immunoSEQ multiplex PCR; TCRdb holds only in-frame clones, not every one. Of around 28,000 clones listed, roughly 83% are singletons. The chain has TRBV29-1 and TRBJ1-3; D perhaps matches TRBD1 (6 bases). This sample comprised PBMCs, obtained about 27 days after intestinal transplant. The TCR originated in a human patient who received an intestinal transplant, so some T cells may come from the graft donor. The CDR3 protein is CSVDGGLGNTIYF. Here the CDR3 DNA reads TGCAGCGTTGACGGGGGGCTCGGAAACACCATATATTTT.